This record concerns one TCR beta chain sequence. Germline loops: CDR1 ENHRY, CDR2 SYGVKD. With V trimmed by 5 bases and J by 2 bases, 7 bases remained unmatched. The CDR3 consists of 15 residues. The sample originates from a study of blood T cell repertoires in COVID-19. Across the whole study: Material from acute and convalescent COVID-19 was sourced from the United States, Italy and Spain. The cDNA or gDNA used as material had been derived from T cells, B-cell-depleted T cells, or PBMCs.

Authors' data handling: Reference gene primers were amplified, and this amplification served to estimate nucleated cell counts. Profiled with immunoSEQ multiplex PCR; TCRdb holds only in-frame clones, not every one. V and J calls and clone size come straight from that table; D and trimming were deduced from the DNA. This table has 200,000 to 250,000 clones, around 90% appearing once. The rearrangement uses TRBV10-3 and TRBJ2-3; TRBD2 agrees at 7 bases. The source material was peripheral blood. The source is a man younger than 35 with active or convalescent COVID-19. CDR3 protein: CAISNAGDSTDTQYF. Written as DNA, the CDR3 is TGTGCCATCAGTAACGCGGGAGACTCCACAGATACGCAGTATTTT.